The text below deals with one TCR beta chain. Its cognate antigen is unknown. This record belongs to a study of OX40 agonist ivuxolimab in advanced cancers. Study information: A mean age of around 66 years, range roughly 23 to 85, was recorded, and around 85% were male. Findings and caveats of the study: At doses 0.1 to 3.0 mg/kg, CD4+ and CD8+ clones expanded. Low normalized T-cell clonal expansion was additionally recorded for some nonresponders.

The repertoire was sequenced with immunoSEQ multiplex PCR; TCRdb's copy has only in-frame clones and lacks some. The sample records 60,000 to 90,000 clones, roughly 90% being singletons. The J segment lost 4 bases and the V segment lost 7 bases, leaving 9 bases of the junction unmatched. The germline V gene encodes CDR1 SQVTM and CDR2 ANQGSEA. This CDR3 contains 14 residues. The V call is TRBV29-1, the J call TRBJ2-2, with 7 bases identical to TRBD1. The clonotype was recovered from an adult with an advanced solid tumor such as melanoma, head and neck, liver or kidney cancer. Specimen: CD4+ or CD8+ T cells sorted from blood, collected in a trial of the OX40 agonist ivuxolimab. CDR3 loop: CSAQTGLSTGELFF. CDR3 DNA: TGCAGCGCCCAGACAGGGTTGAGCACCGGGGAGCTGTTTTTT.